The rows below give T cell receptor beta chains drawn from one sample of a study of CD8 T cells in ankylosing spondylitis. TCRdb itself ran the 5' RACE reads through MiXCR, one entry per CDR3 protein. Among 400,000 or so distinct CDR3 sequences, roughly 25% were seen once, and the ten largest hold approximately 1%. Sequencing input: blood, either unsorted or a sorted T cell fraction (not recorded which). These receptors were collected from a male donor with ankylosing spondylitis. The CDR3 runs from the conserved cysteine through the conserved F or W. D genes are given only for firm matches. Clone size is given for some rows only: seen once, a few or many times, or a class if the clone is expanded.

abundance	v_gene	j_gene	len	d_gene	CDR3aa	CDR3nt
few	TRBV5-1	TRBJ2-1	16	TRBD2	CASSSLAGRTGNEQFF	TGCGCCAGCAGCTCACTAGCGGGCCGTACGGGTAATGAGCAGTTCTTC
few	TRBV3-1	TRBJ2-1	13	TRBD1	CASSQAPNGQEFF	TGTGCCAGCAGCCAGGCTCCGAATGGACAGGAGTTCTTC
.	TRBV20-1	TRBJ2-1	15	.	CSAYLSGTTYNEQFF	TGCAGTGCTTATCTTAGCGGCACCACCTACAATGAGCAGTTCTTC
.	TRBV9	TRBJ2-3	14	.	CASSPLTGRDTQYF	TGTGCCAGCAGCCCCCTTACAGGGAGGGATACGCAGTATTTT
many	TRBV11-2	TRBJ2-1	13	TRBD2	CASSLRRENEQFF	TGTGCCAGCAGCTTGCGGCGGGAGAATGAGCAGTTCTTC
many	TRBV7-9	TRBJ1-1	13	TRBD1	CASSFTGGTEAFF	TGTGCCAGCAGTTTTACAGGGGGGACTGAAGCTTTCTTT
.	TRBV20-1	TRBJ1-1	19	TRBD1	CSARDLGGQATREETEAFF	TGCAGTGCTAGAGATCTCGGGGGACAGGCAACCCGGGAAGAGACTGAAGCTTTCTTT
.	TRBV6-5	TRBJ2-1	13	.	CASSYSTSSVQFF	TGTGCCAGCAGTTACTCGACTAGTTCCGTGCAGTTCTTC
few	TRBV4-2	TRBJ1-1	15	.	CASSLGQLRSTEAFF	TGTGCCAGCAGCCTAGGACAGTTAAGGAGCACTGAAGCTTTCTTT
.	TRBV7-9	TRBJ1-6	15	.	CASSLTGPNNSPLHF	TGTGCCAGCAGCTTAACAGGGCCAAATAATTCACCCCTCCACTTT
few	TRBV19	TRBJ2-5	14	.	CASSMRLAEETQYF	TGTGCCAGTAGTATGCGGCTAGCTGAAGAGACCCAGTACTTC
few	TRBV12-3/TRBV12-4	TRBJ2-2	18	TRBD2	CASSFSGTSGFITGELFF	TGTGCCAGCAGTTTTTCGGGGACTAGCGGGTTTATCACCGGGGAGCTGTTTTTT
.	TRBV7-9	TRBJ1-3	16	TRBD1	CASSRRDRISGNTIYF	TGTGCCAGCAGCCGCCGGGACAGAATCTCTGGAAACACCATATATTTT
once	TRBV25-1	TRBJ2-1	17	TRBD2	CASSESRGLAGRNEQFF	TGTGCCAGCAGTGAATCAAGGGGACTAGCGGGACGCAATGAGCAGTTCTTC
.	TRBV5-1	TRBJ2-3	16	TRBD1	CASSLTPDRSTDTQYF	TGCGCCAGCAGCTTGACGCCGGACAGGAGCACAGATACGCAGTATTTT
.	TRBV25-1	TRBJ2-7	13	.	CASSEYGSYEQYF	TGTGCCAGCAGTGAATACGGGTCCTACGAGCAGTACTTC
.	TRBV4-1	TRBJ2-2	19	TRBD2	CASSQSRLAGFLNTGELFF	TGCGCCAGCAGCCAATCGAGACTAGCGGGTTTCCTGAACACCGGGGAGCTGTTTTTT
.	TRBV5-1	TRBJ2-5	16	TRBD2	CASSYGLAGEGETQYF	TGCGCCAGCAGCTATGGACTAGCGGGAGAAGGAGAGACCCAGTACTTC
.	TRBV20-1	TRBJ2-3	14	TRBD2	CSVPTSGSLDTQYF	TGCAGTGTTCCGACTAGCGGGAGTTTGGATACGCAGTATTTT
few	TRBV6-1	TRBJ1-5	17	TRBD1	CASSKPTGQGGNQPQHF	TGTGCCAGCAGTAAACCTACGGGACAGGGGGGCAATCAGCCCCAGCATTTT
few	TRBV3-1	TRBJ2-5	12	.	CASSQKGLREYF	TGTGCCAGCAGCCAGAAGGGACTCCGGGAGTACTTC
few	TRBV21-1	TRBJ2-2	15	.	CASSKGQGGTGELFF	TGTGCCAGCAGCAAGGGACAGGGTGGCACCGGGGAGCTGTTTTTT
many	TRBV20-1	TRBJ2-2	13	.	CSAPGTLPGELFF	TGCAGTGCTCCCGGGACCCTGCCCGGGGAGCTGTTTTTT
few	TRBV29-1	TRBJ2-2	15	.	CSVAVTTGDTGELFF	TGCAGCGTTGCCGTGACTACCGGGGACACCGGGGAGCTGTTTTTT
few	TRBV15	TRBJ1-5	17	TRBD1	CATSRLTGRSRNQPQHF	TGTGCCACCAGCAGACTGACAGGGCGATCCCGGAATCAGCCCCAGCATTTT
few	TRBV5-4	TRBJ2-1	15	TRBD2	CASSLKLAGDNEQFF	TGTGCCAGCAGCTTGAAACTAGCGGGGGACAATGAGCAGTTCTTC
.	TRBV3-1	TRBJ2-5	13	.	CASSQDLDETQYF	TGTGCCAGCAGCCAAGATCTAGACGAGACCCAGTACTTC
few	TRBV14	TRBJ2-3	13	.	CASSQELADTQYF	TGTGCCAGCAGCCAAGAACTAGCTGATACGCAGTATTTT
.	TRBV5-6	TRBJ1-4	15	TRBD1	CASSLAGTGTEKLFF	TGTGCCAGCAGCTTGGCCGGGACAGGGACTGAAAAACTGTTTTTT